Each of the 7 T cell receptor beta chains below was sequenced from the same sample in a study of metastatic and nonmetastatic thyroid tumors. Patients were all untreated before their thyroid surgery. TCRdb reanalyzed the PCR reads via MiXCR. The sample consists of more than 10,000 clones, 25% to 35% of them appearing once. The sequenced sample was tumor tissue. These TCRs come from a female donor with papillary thyroid cancer or a benign thyroid nodule (not recorded which). Some clones in this sample may be carry-over from other donors' samples.

This clone was seen ten or more times. The V gene is TRBV27, the J gene TRBJ2-3; D possibly uses TRBD1 or TRBD2 (7 bases each). CDR1 and CDR2 (germline): MNHEY, SMNVEV (reference sequence). The ends were cut back, 6 bases at V and 4 bases at J, with 17 bases in the middle. CDR3 length equals 15 residues. The CDR3 DNA is TGTGCCAGCAGAACAAGGGGAGGGGGCGCAGATACGCAGTATTTT. Amino acid sequence: CASRTRGGGADTQYF.

This clone was counted at least ten times. The chain joins TRBV2 to TRBJ2-3; D might be TRBD2 (6 bases). V lost 7 bases and J lost 3, with 20 bases in between. The CDR3 is 16 residues long. Germline CDR1 is SNHLY and CDR2 is FYNNEI. CDR3 DNA: TGTGCCAGCATCCCTAATGGGGGAGGAGGGACAGATACGCAGTATTTT. Its translation: CASIPNGGGGTDTQYF.

The chain employs TRBV27 and TRBJ1-3; D not resolved. Germline CDR1 MNHEY, CDR2 SMNVEV (reference sequence). Trimming pared 5 bases from V and 2 bases from J, leaving 22 bases between. The CDR3 spans 18 residues. The CDR3 DNA sequence: TGTGCCAGCAGTCCAAGTCTGGGCCTCGTCTCGGCTGGAAACACCATATATTTT. It translates to CASSPSLGLVSAGNTIYF.

The V gene is TRBV4-2, the J gene TRBJ2-3; 7 bases fit TRBD1. V was pared by 5 bases and J by 2 bases, with 10 bases of the junction left unmatched. CDR1 is LGHNA and CDR2 is YNFKEQ in the germline V gene. This CDR3 region has 16 residues. The CDR3 protein is CASSTRQGTHTDTQYF. Here the CDR3 DNA reads TGTGCCAGCAGCACACGACAGGGAACACACACAGATACGCAGTATTTT.

This clone was seen ten or more times. The chain links TRBV6-7 to TRBJ1-4, with 7 bases identical to TRBD1. TRBV6-7 belongs to the ORF category, with a function that is uncertain. Trimming took 6 bases from V and 5 from J; bases not matched to a gene: 6. The CDR3 contains 14 residues. The CDR3 region is CASRTGQINEKLFF. The CDR3 bases are TGTGCCAGCAGAACGGGACAGATAAATGAAAAACTGTTTTTT.

This chain joins TRBV2 and TRBJ2-7, with TRBD2 matching 9 bases. This CDR3 is built from 14 residues. Germline assignment: CDR1 SNHLY and CDR2 FYNNEI. Trimming at V came to 10 bases and at J to 4 bases, leaving 11 bases not matched to a gene. The CDR3 sequence is CATRVAGEGYEQYF. In DNA form, the CDR3 reads TGTGCCACTCGCGTAGCGGGAGAGGGGTACGAGCAGTACTTC.

This chain joins TRBV6-1 and TRBJ2-7; the match to TRBD2 covers 8 bases. The germline V gene has CDR1 MNHNS and CDR2 SASEGT. The CDR3 runs 16 residues. The V segment lost 6 bases and the J segment 5 bases; nucleotides outside the gene matches: 15. CDR3 sequence: CASRSTSGDSSHEQYF. The CDR3 bases are TGTGCCAGCAGATCCACTAGCGGAGACTCTTCCCACGAGCAGTACTTC.